The source of this T cell receptor (beta chain) is a study of control samples from healthy donors and cancer patients. The germline V gene encodes CDR1 MNHEY and CDR2 SMNVEV (reference sequence). V was pared by 6 bases and J by 13 bases, with 16 bases between. The CDR3 has 13 amino acids. This table comes from immunoSEQ multiplex PCR, and its TCRdb copy is limited to in-frame clones, with some not included. The sample holds about 120,000 clones, about 89% seen once. The rearrangement joins TRBV27 to TRBJ1-6; TRBD1 is a possible D gene (5 bases). Sequencing was carried out using blood. The source is a woman between 18 and 29 years old in good health. The CDR3 loop is CASRRGGDLPLHF. In DNA form, the CDR3 reads TGTGCCAGCAGACGGGGGGGGGATCTTCCCCTCCACTTT.